This TCR beta chain appears in the sequencing data of a study of cytomegalovirus exposure and HLA in healthy donors. General study points: The Asian-associated ancestry cluster reportedly had fewer N-insertions than the roughly 720-donor mean in a later analysis. Cytomegalovirus association was listed for roughly 160 TCR beta chains.

This clone showed up just a few times. What it binds is unknown. V was shortened by 0 bases and J by 4 bases, with 7 bases between the two germline ends. Germline-derived CDR1 and CDR2 are SGHTS and YDEGEE. The CDR3 covers 13 residues. The study ran its PCR with 60 Vbeta and 13 Jbeta primers. Generated by immunoSEQ multiplex PCR, the TCRdb table keeps only in-frame clones and is missing some. Of 150,000 to 200,000 clones listed, around two thirds were seen once; the top ten hold over 2.5%. The chain employs TRBV5-8 and TRBJ2-5, with a possible D match to TRBD1 (5 bases). The sequencing input was PBMCs. This clonotype originated in a man in his forties in good health and CMV-seronegative. The DNA of the CDR3 is TGTGCCAGCAGCTTGGCAGGGCTAGAGACCCAGTACTTC. Translation gives CASSLAGLETQYF.